These 11 T cell receptor beta chains came from one sample sequenced in a study of blood T cells in healthy people across ages. Using a J-beta primer mix together with a sample-barcoded 5' primer, a second PCR was run for 7 to 11 cycles. TCRdb passed the 5' RACE reads through MiXCR, listing each CDR3 protein once. Among 1.5 million to 2 million distinct CDR3 sequences listed, about 49% were seen once. The source material was blood. Source of these receptors: a woman aged 40-49 years in good health.

The V gene is TRBV12-3 or TRBV12-4, the J gene TRBJ2-1, with D possibly TRBD1 on 5 matching bases. This CDR3 contains 14 residues. The V gene lost 3 bases and the J gene lost 10 bases, with 16 bases spanning the gap. CDR3 amino acids: CASSFPIDAGEQFF. Here the CDR3 DNA reads TGTGCCAGCAGTTTTCCTATAGACGCAGGGGAGCAGTTCTTC.

Regarding this clonotype: Compared with germline, one end of the junction differs, possibly owing to a read error. V is TRBV7-2 and J is TRBJ1-6; D might be TRBD1 (6 bases). Germline lookup yields CDR1 SGHTA and CDR2 FQGNSA. The CDR3 is 15 residues long. For the CDR3, the DNA is TGTGCCAGCCTGTTAGACAGGCTCAATAATTTACCCCTCCACTTT. This sequence encodes CASLLDRLNNLPLHF.

The rearrangement links TRBV4-3 to TRBJ2-7; D is unclear. Per the germline V gene, CDR1 is LGHNA and CDR2 is YSLEER. CDR3 length: 15 amino acids. The ends were cut back, 0 bases at V and 0 bases at J, with 9 bases in the middle. DNA of the CDR3: TGCGCCAGCAGCCAAGATAGCACGTCCTCCTACGAGCAGTACTTC. As protein: CASSQDSTSSYEQYF.

This clonotype was recorded only once. CDR3 amino acids: CASSRLAGSPDTQYF. CDR3 coding DNA: TGTGCCAGCAGCCGACTAGCGGGGAGCCCAGATACGCAGTATTTT. The chain couples TRBV7-9 to TRBJ2-3; 11 nucleotides agree with TRBD2. V dropped 5 bases and J dropped 4; count of bases not matched to a gene: 5. Per the germline V gene, CDR1 is SEHNR and CDR2 is FQNEAQ (reference sequence). CDR3 length: 15 residues.

This clonotype has a count of ten or more. The chain recombines TRBV29-1 with TRBJ2-6; no clear D gene. CDR3 length: 15 residues. Germline CDR1 SQVTM, CDR2 ANQGSEA. The V end was cut by 3 bases, the J end by 0 bases, with 9 bases between. As DNA, the CDR3 is TGCAGCGTTGAGGGCCTTTCCTCTGGGGCCAACGTCCTGACTTTC. Protein: CSVEGLSSGANVLTF. The full variable domain, with the rest looked up from reference TRBV29-1 and TRBJ2-6, is SAVISQKPSRDICQRGTSLTIQCQVDSQVTMMFWYRQQPGQSLTLIATANQGSEATYESGFVIDKFPISRPNLTFSTLTVSNMSPEDSSIYLCSVEGLSSGANVLTFGAGSRLTVL.

The chain links TRBV7-9 to TRBJ2-6; unclear D gene. From germline, CDR1 is SEHNR and CDR2 FQNEAQ (reference sequence). V lost 5 bases to trimming and J lost 0 bases, with 14 bases between them. CDR3 length: 17 amino acids. The CDR3 nucleotides read TGTGCCAGCAGCCAAAGTGGGCGCAACTCTGGGGCCAACGTCCTGACTTTC. Translating it yields CASSQSGRNSGANVLTF.

This clonotype was recorded a few times. This chain links TRBV28 with TRBJ2-7; the D is unclear. V shed 3 bases and J shed 3 bases, with 12 bases lying between them. Germline CDR1 is MDHEN and CDR2 is SYDVKM. The CDR3 has 14 amino acids. The CDR3 here is CASSFRTENYEQYF. The CDR3 DNA reads as TGTGCCAGCAGTTTCCGGACGGAGAACTACGAGCAGTACTTC.

The V gene is TRBV7-2, the J gene TRBJ2-7; 10 bases agree with TRBD2. This CDR3 comprises 18 residues. The V gene's germline CDR1 is SGHTA and CDR2 FQGNSA. The J segment lost 0 bases and the V segment lost 4 bases, leaving 12 bases of the junction unmatched. Written as DNA, the CDR3 is TGTGCCAGCAGCTCCCGGGCATCGGGACTAGCGAGCTCCTACGAGCAGTACTTC. Translated, it gives CASSSRASGLASSYEQYF.

This clonotype was counted only a few times. The chain couples TRBV20-1 to TRBJ1-5, with TRBD1 as a possible D gene (6 bases). The CDR3 consists of 16 residues. The germline gives CDR1 DFQATT, CDR2 SNEGSKA (reference sequence). Trimming shortened V by 2 bases and J by 2 bases, and 16 bases separated the two germline ends. CDR3 nucleotide sequence: TGCAGTGCTAGAAAGGCAGGGGCGGGAGGCAATCAGCCCCAGCATTTT. This encodes CSARKAGAGGNQPQHF.

As to this clonotype: At one of its ends the junction is not consistent with the germline gene, which may arise from a read error. The chain joins TRBV4-2 to TRBJ1-4; D is undetermined. Germline V lookup: CDR1 LGHNA, CDR2 YNFKEQ. The CDR3 contains 15 residues. The CDR3 nucleotides read TGTGCCAGCAACCAAGTTCGACCTCGCGGTGAAAAACTGTTTTTT. It is translated as CASNQVRPRGEKLFF.

The chain recombines TRBV6-2 or TRBV6-3 with TRBJ2-7; tentatively, D is TRBD1 or TRBD2 (5 bases each). The germline V and J ends were trimmed by 4 bases and 5 bases, with 21 bases remaining between them. The CDR3 sequence is 16 residues long. Germline V gene data show CDR1 as MNHEY and CDR2 as SVGEGT. The CDR3, as DNA: TGTGCCAGCAGTTCCCACATAGTCAAAGGGACCCACGAGCAGTACTTC. Amino acids: CASSSHIVKGTHEQYF.